The 14 T cell receptor beta chains in this list originate from one sample, sequenced in a study of T cell clones after liver transplantation. The method was immunoSEQ multiplex PCR; TCRdb's version includes in-frame clones alone and lacks a portion of them. The table has about 33,000 clones, more than 90% seen once; the top ten hold roughly 25%. The starting material was CD8+ T cells from blood, obtained 12 months after liver transplant. These receptors were obtained from a human patient who received a liver transplant. The graft donor may have contributed some T cells.

The V gene is TRBV7-8, the J gene TRBJ2-7, with a possible D match to TRBD1 (6 bases). The germline V gene encodes CDR1 SGHVS and CDR2 FQNEAQ. The CDR3 consists of 14 residues. V was shortened by 5 bases and J by 5 bases, with 16 bases between the two germline ends. CDR3 sequence reads: CASSNRDIIHEQYF. CDR3 DNA sequence: TGTGCCAGCAGCAATCGGGACATCATCCACGAGCAGTACTTC.

The chain recombines TRBV11-2 with TRBJ2-4, with a weak D call TRBD2 (6 bases). Trimming stripped 6 bases from V and 3 bases from J, with 9 bases between. Germline V gene data show CDR1 as SGHAT and CDR2 as FQNNGV. This CDR3 is 13 amino acids long. CDR3 residues: CASRPGGKNIQYF. CDR3 sequence (DNA): TGTGCCAGCAGGCCCGGGGGCAAAAACATTCAGTACTTC.

The gene calls are TRBV11-2 and TRBJ2-2; D tentatively fits TRBD1 or TRBD2 (6 bases each). V dropped 7 bases and J dropped 7 bases, with 16 bases sitting between them. The germline gives CDR1 SGHAT, CDR2 FQNNGV. The CDR3 has 14 amino acids. CDR3 DNA sequence: TGTGCCAGCACCCTCAGGGGAGGCTACGGGGAGCTGTTTTTT. Protein product: CASTLRGGYGELFF.

The rearrangement uses TRBV19 and TRBJ2-1, with D possibly being TRBD1 or TRBD2 (5 bases each). V was shortened by 3 bases and J by 10 bases, with 16 bases between the two germline ends. The CDR3 has 14 residues. Germline assignment: CDR1 LNHDA and CDR2 SQIVND (reference sequence). CDR3 in DNA: TGTGCCAGTAGTATCAGGGACCGCGGGCAAGAGCAGTTCTTC. This sequence encodes CASSIRDRGQEQFF.

V and J are TRBV7-3 and TRBJ1-1, with D perhaps matching TRBD1 (6 bases). The CDR3 is 14 amino acids. Germline CDR1 SGHTA, CDR2 FQGTGA. Trimming left V 4 bases short and J 4 bases short, with 13 bases between. CDR3 sequence reads: CASSSSGGGTEAFF. CDR3 DNA sequence: TGTGCCAGCAGCTCCTCTGGAGGGGGCACTGAAGCTTTCTTT.

The chain recombines TRBV13 with TRBJ2-7, with TRBD2 matching over 10 bases. V trimming: 4 bases; J trimming: 6 bases; junction bases outside the gene matches: 6. In germline, CDR1 is PRHDT, CDR2 FYEKMQ (reference sequence). The CDR3 loop spans 14 amino acids. The CDR3 DNA sequence: TGTGCCAGCAGCTCCAGGGCTAGCGGGAGCGAGCAGTACTTC. Its protein is CASSSRASGSEQYF.

V usage is TRBV28 and J usage is TRBJ2-7; no firm D call. The CDR3 runs 11 residues. The germline V and J ends were trimmed by 5 bases and 6 bases, with 8 bases remaining between them. Germline V lookup: CDR1 MDHEN, CDR2 SYDVKM. The CDR3 DNA reads TGTGCCAGCAGTGCGCTGGGCGAGCAGTACTTC. This sequence encodes CASSALGEQYF.

The genes are TRBV2 and TRBJ2-4; a possible D gene is TRBD1 (5 bases). The germline gives CDR1 SNHLY, CDR2 FYNNEI. This CDR3 is 14 amino acids long. Trimming pared 7 bases from V and 0 bases from J, leaving 10 bases between. DNA of the CDR3: TGTGCCAGCACGAAGGGGATAGCCAAAAACATTCAGTACTTC. Protein sequence: CASTKGIAKNIQYF. Filled out from reference TRBV2 and TRBJ2-4, the complete variable domain reads EPEVTQTPSHQVTQMGQEVILRCVPISNHLYFYWYRQILGQKVEFLVSFYNNEISEKSEIFDDQFSVERPDGSNFTLKIRSTKLEDSAMYFCASTKGIAKNIQYFGAGTRLSVL.

The rearrangement links TRBV5-3 to TRBJ1-2; a weak D match, TRBD1 (5 bases). TRBV5-3 is an ORF, and what it does is uncertain. Trimming stripped 8 bases from V and 8 bases from J, with 22 bases between. The CDR3 is 14 residues long. In DNA form, the CDR3 reads TGTGCCAGCAGCATTGGAGGGGTTATCTTGGGCTACACCTTC. The encoded protein is CASSIGGVILGYTF.

The V call is TRBV6-5, the J call TRBJ2-7, with 9 bases aligning to TRBD2. V shed 8 bases and J 7 bases; nucleotides not matched to a gene: 6. Germline CDR1 reads MNHEY; CDR2 reads SVGAGI. The CDR3 is 12 residues long. CDR3 loop: CASHSLAGEQYF. CDR3 nucleotides: TGTGCCAGCCATTCGCTAGCGGGAGAGCAGTACTTC.

The V and J genes are TRBV19 and TRBJ1-3; D is ambiguous. The CDR3 loop spans 14 amino acids. CDR1 and CDR2 (germline): LNHDA, SQIVND (reference sequence). The ends were cut back, 5 bases at V and 0 bases at J, with 8 bases in the middle. CDR3 DNA sequence: TGTGCCAGTAGTTACTTAGCCTCTGGAAACACCATATATTTT. Translation gives CASSYLASGNTIYF.

The chain uses TRBV5-1 and TRBJ2-7, with 11 nucleotides matching TRBD2. V was pared by 4 bases and J by 0 bases, with 6 bases of the junction left unmatched. This CDR3 has 16 amino acids. CDR1 and CDR2 (germline): SGHRS, YFSETQ. CDR3 in amino acids: CASSPGTSGSSYEQYF. Here the CDR3 DNA reads TGCGCCAGCAGCCCTGGGACTAGCGGAAGCTCCTACGAGCAGTACTTC.

This clone was detected once. The chain has TRBV5-6 and TRBJ2-2; 7 nucleotides align to TRBD2. Germline trimming cut 3 bases from V and 2 bases from J; bases unmatched to any gene: 7. This CDR3 is built from 16 residues. Germline assignment: CDR1 SGHDT and CDR2 YYEEEE. The CDR3 is CASSSPREVNTGELFF. The DNA for the CDR3 is TGTGCCAGCAGCTCGCCCCGGGAGGTAAACACCGGGGAGCTGTTTTTT.

This CDR3 reads CASSFTGSTEAFF. DNA of the CDR3: TGTGCCAGCAGCTTCACAGGTTCCACTGAAGCTTTCTTT. The chain joins TRBV7-3 to TRBJ1-1, with a weak D call TRBD1 (5 bases). Germline V gives CDR1 SGHTA, CDR2 FQGTGA. The V end lost 3 bases, the J end lost 4 bases, and 9 bases lay between the germline ends. The CDR3 consists of 13 residues. Filled out from reference TRBV7-3 and TRBJ1-1, the complete variable domain reads GAGVSQTPSNKVTEKGKYVELRCDPISGHTALYWYRQSLGQGPEFLIYFQGTGAADDSGLPNDRFFAVRPEGSVSTLKIQRTERGDSAVYLCASSFTGSTEAFFGQGTRLTVV.